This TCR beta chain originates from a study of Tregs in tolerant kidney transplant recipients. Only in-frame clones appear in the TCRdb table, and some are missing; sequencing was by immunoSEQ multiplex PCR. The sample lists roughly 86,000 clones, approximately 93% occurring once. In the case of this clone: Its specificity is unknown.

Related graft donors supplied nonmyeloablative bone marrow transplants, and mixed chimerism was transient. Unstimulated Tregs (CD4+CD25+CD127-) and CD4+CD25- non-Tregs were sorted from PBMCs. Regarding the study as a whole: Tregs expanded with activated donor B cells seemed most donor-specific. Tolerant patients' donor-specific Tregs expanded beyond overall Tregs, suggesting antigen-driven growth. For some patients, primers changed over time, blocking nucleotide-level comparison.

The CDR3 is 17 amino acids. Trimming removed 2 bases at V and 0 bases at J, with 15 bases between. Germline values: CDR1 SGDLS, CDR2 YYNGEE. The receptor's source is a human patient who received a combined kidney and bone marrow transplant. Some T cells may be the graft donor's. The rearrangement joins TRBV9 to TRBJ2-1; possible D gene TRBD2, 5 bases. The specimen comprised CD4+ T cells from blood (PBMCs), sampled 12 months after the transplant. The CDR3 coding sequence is TGTGCCAGCAGCGTGGATCCTAGCTTGAGCTCCTACAATGAGCAGTTCTTC. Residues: CASSVDPSLSSYNEQFF.